This T cell receptor (beta chain) comes out of a study of shared clonotypes between healthy human individuals. Overall study context: A couple of women and a few men aged 18 to 49 served as donors.

Data came from immunoSEQ multiplex PCR; TCRdb stores just in-frame clones and leaves some out. Here the sample spans millions of clones, more than 80% being singletons. This CDR3 spans 16 amino acids. Germline V CDR1 and CDR2: MDHEN, SYDVKM. Trimming took 5 bases from V and 2 from J; bases not matched to a gene: 10. Study observations and caveats: Approximately 5% was the fraction of naive CD4 clonotypes found shared across four donors.

A note on this clone: Its antigen is still unknown.

The specimen was naive CD4+ T cells from PBMCs. Sample subset: CD45RA+ positively selected. The chain employs TRBV28 and TRBJ2-3, with 7 bases that match TRBD1. This clonotype originated in a man aged 18 to 29 in good health. Some clones in this sample may be carry-over from other donors' samples. This CDR3 reads CASSPRNRGPTDTQYF. In DNA, the CDR3 is TGTGCCAGCAGTCCCCGGAACAGGGGACCCACAGATACGCAGTATTTT. The variable domain in full, with the rest retrieved from reference TRBV28 and TRBJ2-3, is DVKVTQSSRYLVKRTGEKVFLECVQDMDHENMFWYRQDPGLGLRLIYFSYDVKMKEKGDIPEGYSVSREKKERFSLILESASTNQTSMYLCASSPRNRGPTDTQYFGPGTRLTVL.